Below, 25 T cell receptor beta chains from the same sample are listed, as sequenced in a study of OX40 agonist ivuxolimab in advanced cancers. Using immunoSEQ multiplex PCR, the repertoire was profiled, and TCRdb retains in-frame clones only, with some absent. The table includes about 75,000 clones, roughly 90% detected once. The sample consisted of CD4+ or CD8+ T cells sorted from blood, taken in a trial of the OX40 agonist ivuxolimab. The receptor source for this set is an adult with an advanced solid tumor such as melanoma, head and neck, liver or kidney cancer.

This chain uses TRBV11-2 with TRBJ2-7; D might be TRBD1 or TRBD2, each matching 6 bases. V lost 0 bases, J lost 3 bases, and 18 bases lay in between. From germline, CDR1 is SGHAT and CDR2 FQNNGV. The CDR3 length is 17 residues. The CDR3: CASSLDRVGGTRYEQYF. The DNA of the CDR3 is TGTGCCAGCAGCTTAGATCGAGTTGGGGGGACACGCTACGAGCAGTACTTC. The full variable domain, its missing parts supplied by reference TRBV11-2 and TRBJ2-7, is EAGVAQSPRYKIIEKRQSVAFWCNPISGHATLYWYQQILGQGPKLLIQFQNNGVVDDSQLPKDRFSAERLKGVDSTLKIQPAKLEDSAVYLCASSLDRVGGTRYEQYFGPGTRLTVT.

The chain joins TRBV2 to TRBJ2-1, with 10 positions matching TRBD2. The CDR3 loop spans 15 amino acids. V lost 4 bases and J lost 5; bases outside the gene matches: 5. Per germline, CDR1 SNHLY and CDR2 FYNNEI. CDR3 region: CASSGTSGAHNEQFF. CDR3 bases: TGTGCCAGCAGTGGGACTAGCGGAGCCCACAATGAGCAGTTCTTC.

This chain links TRBV28 with TRBJ1-5; D possibly corresponds to TRBD1 (5 bases). Germline CDR1 and CDR2: MDHEN and SYDVKM. Trimming took off 5 bases at V and 7 bases at J, with 18 bases between the two ends. CDR3 length: 15 residues. The CDR3 DNA follows: TGTGCCAGCAGTCCGGGGGGGAGTGGAGTACAGCCCCAGCATTTT. Translated, it gives CASSPGGSGVQPQHF.

This chain links TRBV5-1 with TRBJ2-4; D unclear. V shed 4 bases and J shed 6 bases, with 20 bases lying between them. Germline V gene lookup returns CDR1 SGHRS and CDR2 YFSETQ. The CDR3 has 16 amino acids. CDR3 in DNA: TGCGCCAGCAGCCCAGGTACCCCAGTGCCGGGAAACATTCAGTACTTC. Its translation is CASSPGTPVPGNIQYF.

The chain uses TRBV6-1 and TRBJ1-2; tentative D call: TRBD1 (6 bases). This CDR3 comprises 15 residues. CDR1 is MNHNS, CDR2 SASEGT, per germline. The V gene lost 2 bases and the J gene lost 2 bases, with 12 bases spanning the gap. CDR3 DNA sequence: TGTGCCAGCAGTGAAAGGGGCAGGGGAAACTATGGCTACACCTTC. Its protein is CASSERGRGNYGYTF.

This chain links TRBV6-1 with TRBJ2-3; D gene uncertain. CDR1 is MNHNS, CDR2 SASEGT, per germline. The CDR3 length is 16 residues. The V end was cut by 2 bases, the J end by 5 bases, with 17 bases between. Written as DNA, the CDR3 is TGTGCCAGCAGTGAATTGGCCACGTCTATTTTAGATACGCAGTATTTT. This encodes CASSELATSILDTQYF.

The V call is TRBV7-2, the J call TRBJ2-7; D perhaps matches TRBD1 (6 bases). Germline V gene lookup returns CDR1 SGHTA and CDR2 FQGNSA. CDR3 length: 12 residues. Trimming cost V 4 bases and J 5 bases, with 9 bases left between them. DNA for the CDR3: TGTGCCAGCAGCTCGTACAGGGACGAGCAGTACTTC. This codes for CASSSYRDEQYF.

This chain uses TRBV5-8 with TRBJ2-1; perhaps TRBD2 as D (6 bases). The V and J ends lost 4 bases and 3 bases respectively, with 8 bases between them. The CDR3 covers 13 residues. Germline V gene data show CDR1 as SGHTS and CDR2 as YDEGEE. CDR3: CASSRDFYNEQFF. The CDR3 nucleotides read TGTGCCAGCAGCCGGGACTTCTACAATGAGCAGTTCTTC.

The rearrangement uses TRBV27 and TRBJ2-2; 8 positions match TRBD1. CDR3 length equals 15 residues. The germline CDR1 and CDR2 sequences are MNHEY and SMNVEV (reference sequence). The V and J ends lost 5 bases and 7 bases, in that order; junction bases with no gene match: 9. The CDR3 region has the DNA TGTGCCAGCAGTAACTGGGGACAGGTGGGCGGGGAGCTGTTTTTT. Amino acid sequence: CASSNWGQVGGELFF.

This chain links TRBV27 with TRBJ2-1, with TRBD1 matching over 7 bases. The V segment lost 2 bases and the J segment 0 bases; nucleotides outside the gene matches: 4. Germline V lookup: CDR1 MNHEY, CDR2 SMNVEV (reference sequence). This CDR3 contains 16 residues. The CDR3 DNA is TGTGCCAGCAGTTTAGGGGGACAGTCCTCCTACAATGAGCAGTTCTTC. Translating gives CASSLGGQSSYNEQFF.

J is TRBJ2-3 and V is TRBV29-1; the D is unclear. CDR1 SQVTM and CDR2 ANQGSEA come from the germline V gene. V was cut by 2 bases and J by 2 bases, with 17 bases left in between. This CDR3 comprises 16 residues. This CDR3 is CSVESSRLGSTDTQYF. CDR3 nucleotides: TGCAGCGTTGAATCGTCTAGGCTAGGATCCACAGATACGCAGTATTTT.

In nucleotides, the CDR3 is TGTGCCAGCAGCCTTGGCTGGGGCCCCTACAATGAGCAGTTCTTC. It translates to CASSLGWGPYNEQFF. V and J are TRBV7-2 and TRBJ2-1, with D possibly being TRBD1 (5 bases). With 5 bases removed from V and 2 bases from J, the gap between germline ends came to 13 bases. This CDR3 spans 15 amino acids. The germline V gene has CDR1 SGHTA and CDR2 FQGNSA.

This rearrangement joins TRBV6-1 to TRBJ1-6; D not resolved. V lost 3 bases to trimming and J lost 0 bases, with 9 bases between them. There are 16 residues in the CDR3. Germline V gives CDR1 MNHNS, CDR2 SASEGT. The CDR3 reads CASSDVKSSYNSPLHF. Here the CDR3 DNA reads TGTGCCAGCAGTGACGTGAAGAGCTCCTATAATTCACCCCTCCACTTT.

The chain recombines TRBV11-3 with TRBJ2-2; 8 nucleotides match TRBD1. The CDR3 is made up of 15 amino acids. Trimming cost V 5 bases and J 7 bases; bases outside gene matches: 9. Germline V CDR1 and CDR2: SGHNT, YENEEA. In nucleotides, the CDR3 is TGTGCCAGCAGCCCCGACAGGGGTTCGGGCGGGGAGCTGTTTTTT. Amino acid sequence: CASSPDRGSGGELFF.

CDR3 DNA sequence: TGCGCCAGCAGCCCGGGACAGGTGGGAGTGGGTCTGTTTTTT. It is translated as CASSPGQVGVGLFF. The chain combines TRBV5-1 with TRBJ1-4; TRBD1 matches 8 bases. The junction had 13 bases not matched to a gene; V was cut back by 4 bases and J by 14 bases. CDR1 and CDR2 (germline): SGHRS, YFSETQ. The CDR3 is made up of 14 amino acids.

The chain joins TRBV5-1 to TRBJ2-1, with 10 positions matching TRBD2. V was clipped by 4 bases and J by 1 base; unmatched bases: 8. This CDR3 is 17 amino acids long. Per the germline V gene, CDR1 is SGHRS and CDR2 is YFSETQ. In DNA, the CDR3 is TGCGCCAGCAGCCAGAACGCACTAGCGGGGTCCTACAATGAGCAGTTCTTC. Amino acids: CASSQNALAGSYNEQFF.

This clone was detected a few times. The chain combines TRBV7-3 with TRBJ1-6, with TRBD1 as a possible D gene (6 bases). With 2 bases removed from V and 10 bases from J, the gap between germline ends came to 15 bases. The CDR3 has 15 amino acids. Germline V gives CDR1 SGHTA, CDR2 FQGTGA. The CDR3 nucleotides are TGTGCCAGCAGCTTATTGGGGGCACAGCTCTCACCCCTCCACTTT. Its translation is CASSLLGAQLSPLHF. The complete variable domain, with remaining parts taken from reference TRBV7-3 and TRBJ1-6, reads GAGVSQTPSNKVTEKGKYVELRCDPISGHTALYWYRQSLGQGPEFLIYFQGTGAADDSGLPNDRFFAVRPEGSVSTLKIQRTERGDSAVYLCASSLLGAQLSPLHFGNGTRLTVT.

The CDR3 loop reads CASSNRARTEAFF. The CDR3 DNA is TGTGCCAGCAGTAACAGGGCGAGGACTGAAGCTTTCTTT. The chain has TRBV25-1 and TRBJ1-1; TRBD1 is a possible D gene (6 bases). The CDR3 is 13 residues long. The germline gives CDR1 MGHDK, CDR2 SYGVNS. V was trimmed by 5 bases and J by 5 bases, leaving 12 bases between them.

The chain is built from TRBV30 and TRBJ2-7; 9 bases align to TRBD2. The CDR3 totals 15 residues. The germline CDR1 and CDR2 sequences are GTSNPN and SVGIG (reference sequence). J was trimmed by 0 bases and V by 0 bases; bases with no gene match: 3. CDR3 amino acids: CAWSVGGGGSYEQYF. CDR3 in DNA: TGTGCCTGGAGTGTTGGCGGGGGGGGCTCCTACGAGCAGTACTTC.

This clone occurred once. The chain joins TRBV10-3 to TRBJ2-7; 8 bases are shared with TRBD2. J was trimmed by 3 bases and V by 0 bases; bases with no gene match: 7. The CDR3 covers 16 residues. Germline V gene lookup returns CDR1 ENHRY and CDR2 SYGVKD. The CDR3: CAISESGKREFYEQYF. Here the CDR3 DNA reads TGTGCCATCAGTGAGTCCGGGAAGCGGGAGTTCTACGAGCAGTACTTC.

The chain joins TRBV4-1 to TRBJ1-2; D remains unclear. Per germline, CDR1 MGHRA and CDR2 YSYEKL. V lost 5 bases and J lost 1, with 14 bases in between. The CDR3 runs to 15 residues. The CDR3 DNA reads TGCGCCAGCAGCGAAAATACGGACCGTAACTATGGCTACACCTTC. Translation gives CASSENTDRNYGYTF.

The V gene is TRBV10-3, the J gene TRBJ2-2; no reliable D call. V gave up 6 bases and J gave up 2 bases, with 13 bases separating them. The V gene's germline CDR1 is ENHRY and CDR2 SYGVKD. The CDR3 covers 15 residues. CDR3 protein: CAIRLQSLNTGELFF. In nucleotides, the CDR3 is TGTGCCATCAGGTTACAGAGTCTCAACACCGGGGAGCTGTTTTTT.

The chain employs TRBV11-3 and TRBJ2-2; D gene unclear. Trimming left V 4 bases short and J 2 bases short, with 5 bases between. The germline gives CDR1 SGHNT, CDR2 YENEEA. The CDR3 is made up of 13 amino acids. CDR3 residues: CASSYTNTGELFF. CDR3 coding DNA: TGTGCCAGCAGCTACACTAACACCGGGGAGCTGTTTTTT.

About this clone itself: A junction end diverges from the germline sequence, so it may reflect a read error. V gene TRBV7-2 combines with J gene TRBJ1-2, with 10 bases fitting TRBD1. CDR1 is SGHTA and CDR2 is FQGNSA in the germline V gene. This CDR3 has 15 amino acids. CDR3 in DNA: TGTGCCAGCACCTTAGCCGGGACAGGGGTTGGCGGCTACACCTTC. Its translation: CASTLAGTGVGGYTF.

The chain carries TRBV7-3 and TRBJ2-3, with TRBD2 matching over 12 bases. The CDR3 has 16 amino acids. V lost 5 bases and J lost 4; bases outside the gene matches: 7. CDR1 is SGHTA and CDR2 is FQGTGA in the germline V gene. The CDR3 region has the DNA TGTGCCAGCAGCCCGACTAGCGGGGGAGTCTCAGATACGCAGTATTTT. This gives the protein CASSPTSGGVSDTQYF. Variable domain in full (rest from reference TRBV7-3 and TRBJ2-3): GAGVSQTPSNKVTEKGKYVELRCDPISGHTALYWYRQSLGQGPEFLIYFQGTGAADDSGLPNDRFFAVRPEGSVSTLKIQRTERGDSAVYLCASSPTSGGVSDTQYFGPGTRLTVL.